This T cell receptor beta chain was identified in a study of beta chain features in type 1 diabetes. Study-level results: Any PCR bias toward short templates would affect both groups alike. Any HLA type influence on TCRB rearrangement was left unresolved here.

V was trimmed by 5 bases and J by 8 bases, leaving 12 bases between them. Germline V gene data show CDR1 as SGHVS and CDR2 as FQNEAQ. The CDR3 is made up of 13 amino acids. Turning to this clone: The antigen is unknown.

Staining for CD45RO/CCR7/CD25/CD127/CD95/CD27 allowed sorting of CD4+ naive, central memory, regulatory and stem cell-like memory cells. The isolated RNA, all of it, was reverse transcribed, so expressed TCRB transcripts were what got sequenced. Sequenced by immunoSEQ multiplex PCR; TCRdb stores in-frame clones only, minus some. Of 400,000 to 550,000 clones listed, around 10% were seen once; the top ten hold approximately 0.045%. The source material was naive CD4+ T cells from blood. The chain joins TRBV7-8 to TRBJ1-4, with D possibly TRBD1 on 5 matching bases. The clonotype originates from a woman between 18 and 29 years old in good health. The CDR3 DNA sequence: TGTGCCAGCAGCAAGGGACTAGGGGAAAAACTGTTTTTT. This encodes CASSKGLGEKLFF.